Listed below are T cell receptor beta chains from one sample, sequenced in a study of cytomegalovirus exposure and HLA in healthy donors. TCRdb keeps only in-frame clones here, not all; method: immunoSEQ multiplex PCR. The table lists over 65,000 clones, roughly four fifths of them singletons, with around 7.4% in the top ten. The sequenced sample was PBMCs. All receptors derive from a woman in her twenties or thirties in good health and CMV-seropositive. CDR3s include the opening cysteine and the closing phenylalanine or tryptophan. A D gene is named only where the DNA matches it firmly. Size tells how often a clone was seen (once, few, many) or the class of an expanded clone, and some rows leave it out.

size | J | D | V | DNA | CDR3
once | TRBJ2-3 | TRBD1 | TRBV6-5 | TGTGCCAGCAGCCGGGGACAGTCTGGCACAGATACGCAGTATTTT | CASSRGQSGTDTQYF
once | TRBJ2-7 | TRBD2 | TRBV4-1 | TGCGCCAGCAGCCACAGACTAGCGGGCCTCTACGAGCAGTACTTC | CASSHRLAGLYEQYF
- | TRBJ2-1 | - | TRBV2 | TGTGCCAGCAAAGCGGAATACAATGAGCAGTTCTTC | CASKAEYNEQFF
few | TRBJ2-5 | - | TRBV18 | TGTGCCAGCTCACCACCAGCAGGGAATAGAGAGGAGACCCAGTACTTC | CASSPPAGNREETQYF
- | TRBJ2-5 | TRBD2 | TRBV7-6 | TGTGCCAGCAGCTTAACTGGACTAGCGGGAGGGCCGGAGGAGACCCAGTACTTC | CASSLTGLAGGPEETQYF
- | TRBJ2-1 | TRBD2 | TRBV6-1 | TGTGCCAGCAGTGGCCTAGCGGGACGGATTGTCGAGCAGTTCTTC | CASSGLAGRIVEQFF
- | TRBJ2-5 | - | TRBV30 | TGTGCCTGGTCCTTGACAGCCCCATACCATCAAGAGACCCAGTACTTC | CAWSLTAPYHQETQYF
- | TRBJ2-7 | - | TRBV29-1 | TGCAGCGTTTCCCAGGGGCGCTCCTACGAGCAGTACTTC | CSVSQGRSYEQYF
once | TRBJ2-7 | TRBD1 | TRBV5-6 | TGTGCCAGCAGGTTCTGGACAGGGAGGTACGAGCAGTACTTC | CASRFWTGRYEQYF
- | TRBJ2-1 | - | TRBV21-1 | TGTGCCAGCAGGAGAGGGACTACCTCCTACAATGAGCAGTTCTTC | CASRRGTTSYNEQFF
- | TRBJ2-5 | TRBD2 | TRBV7-3 | TGTGCCAGCAGCTCTGGACTAGCGGGACGGGAGACCCAGTACTTC | CASSSGLAGRETQYF
- | TRBJ1-2 | - | TRBV6-5 | TGTGCCAGCGGGCCGACAGGTATTAACTATGGCTACACCTTC | CASGPTGINYGYTF
few | TRBJ1-6 | - | TRBV4-1 | TGCGCCAGCAGCCAAGATGATGGGGGAGGTGGTTCACCCCTCCACTTT | CASSQDDGGGGSPLHF
- | TRBJ2-2 | TRBD1 | TRBV5-1 | TGCGCCAGCAGCTCGGGACAGGGGGCCGTCGGGGAGCTGTTTTTT | CASSSGQGAVGELFF
- | TRBJ2-3 | - | TRBV5-4 | TGTGCCAGCAGCTTGGGGAGGGTGTTGACAGATACGCAGTATTTT | CASSLGRVLTDTQYF
- | TRBJ2-3 | TRBD2 | TRBV6-5 | TGTGCCAGCAAGCCGGGACTAGACACAGATACGCAGTATTTT | CASKPGLDTDTQYF
- | TRBJ2-7 | TRBD2 | TRBV27 | TGTGCCAGCAAGGCGGGGGGCGTAGGATACGAGCAGTACTTC | CASKAGGVGYEQYF
- | TRBJ2-7 | - | TRBV9 | TGTGCCAGCAGCGTGGCCGTGGACAGAACCTACGAGCAGTACTTC | CASSVAVDRTYEQYF
few | TRBJ2-3 | TRBD2 | TRBV27 | TGTGCCAGCAGCTCTACTAGCGGGAGCGGCCAGGGTACGCAGTATTTT | CASSSTSGSGQGTQYF
- | TRBJ2-7 | TRBD1 | TRBV9 | TGTGCCAGCAGCGCCTCCGGGACAGGGCCCTACGAGCAGTACTTC | CASSASGTGPYEQYF
- | TRBJ1-2 | TRBD1 | TRBV28 | TGTGCGGTCCAGGGACAGGGTCTCTCTAACTATGGCTACACCTTC | CAVQGQGLSNYGYTF
- | TRBJ2-2 | - | TRBV5-1 | TGCGCCAGCAGCTCGGGACTTTACACCGGGGAGCTGTTTTTT | CASSSGLYTGELFF
- | TRBJ1-6 | - | TRBV5-4 | TGTGCCAGCAGCCTGGAGACAGGTTATTCACCCCTCCACTTT | CASSLETGYSPLHF
- | TRBJ1-2 | TRBD1 | TRBV5-1 | TGCGCCAGCAGCCCCGGGACAGGGTTTTTCTATGGCTACACCTTC | CASSPGTGFFYGYTF
- | TRBJ2-1 | TRBD2 | TRBV27 | TGTGCCAGCAGTTTAATAGCGGGAGATTACAATGAGCAGTTCTTC | CASSLIAGDYNEQFF
- | TRBJ1-2 | TRBD1 | TRBV5-5 | TGTGCCAGCAGCCGAGGACAGGTCTATGGCTACACCTTC | CASSRGQVYGYTF
- | TRBJ1-2 | TRBD1 | TRBV10-3 | TGTGCCATCAGTGAGTCCCAGAGGGGGCCGAGGTCGGGCTACACCTTC | CAISESQRGPRSGYTF
- | TRBJ1-1 | TRBD1 | TRBV7-9 | TGTGCCAGCAGCTTAGTAGGACAGGGGCGAAACACTGAAGCTTTCTTT | CASSLVGQGRNTEAFF
- | TRBJ2-7 | - | TRBV18 | TGTGCCAGCTCACCACCTGGGCTAATATACGAGCAGTACTTC | CASSPPGLIYEQYF
- | TRBJ2-1 | - | TRBV30 | TGTGCCTGGAGTGTACAGCTCAAGAGCTCCTACAATGAGCAGTTCTTC | CAWSVQLKSSYNEQFF
- | TRBJ2-5 | TRBD2 | TRBV10-1 | TGCGCCAGCAGTGAATCGGGGGGGGAGACCCAGTACTTC | CASSESGGETQYF
- | TRBJ1-2 | - | TRBV6-6 | TGTGCCAGCAGCCCCCAGGCTAACTATGGCTACACCTTC | CASSPQANYGYTF
- | TRBJ2-1 | TRBD2 | TRBV28 | TGTGCCAGCAGCGGTCCTCTAGCGGAAAATGAGCAGTTCTTC | CASSGPLAENEQFF
- | TRBJ1-2 | TRBD1 | TRBV29-1 | TGCAGCGCCATCGCAGGGGGCCGTGGCTACACCTTC | CSAIAGGRGYTF
- | TRBJ2-6 | - | TRBV4-2 | TGTGCCAGCAGCCAAGACCTGCCGGTATACTCTGGGGCCAACGTCCTGACTTTC | CASSQDLPVYSGANVLTF
- | TRBJ1-5 | TRBD1 | TRBV9 | TGTGCCAGCAGCGTAGCCGGACAGGGTAATCAGCCCCAGCATTTT | CASSVAGQGNQPQHF
- | TRBJ2-7 | TRBD1 | TRBV29-1 | TGCAGCGCTGAGACAGGGCCTTCCTACGAGCAGTACTTC | CSAETGPSYEQYF
- | TRBJ2-7 | - | TRBV6-5 | TGTGCCAGCAGTTCCGCAGGGTTCGAGCAGTACTTC | CASSSAGFEQYF
- | TRBJ2-2 | TRBD2 | TRBV19 | TGTGCCAGTAGTATCGGGACTACCCTCACCGGGGAGCTGTTTTTT | CASSIGTTLTGELFF
- | TRBJ2-3 | - | TRBV5-4 | TGTGCCAGCAGCTTGAAACGGGGTGGAGGGCCCGGGACAGATACGCAGTATTTT | CASSLKRGGGPGTDTQYF
- | TRBJ2-7 | - | TRBV14 | TGTGCCAGCAGTCCCGGGGGGCGGGCCTACGAGCAGTACTTC | CASSPGGRAYEQYF
- | TRBJ1-2 | - | TRBV7-2 | TGTGCCAGCAGCTTATCTCAGGGCCAGCGATTCTATGGCTACACCTTC | CASSLSQGQRFYGYTF
- | TRBJ2-7 | - | TRBV10-3 | TGTGCCACGGACAGTTCCCTAGTGAACGAGCAGTACTTC | CATDSSLVNEQYF
- | TRBJ2-3 | TRBD1 | TRBV7-9 | TGTGCCAGCAGCTTAAAAGGGACAGGGGATTTTAGCACAGATACGCAGTATTTT | CASSLKGTGDFSTDTQYF
few | TRBJ1-1 | - | TRBV30 | TGTGCCTGGAGTGTAGCGTCAGCATTGAACACTGAAGCTTTCTTT | CAWSVASALNTEAFF
few | TRBJ2-1 | TRBD1 | TRBV19 | TGTGCCAGTAGTCCTGGCGCAGGGGGTGGGTATGAGCAGTTCTTC | CASSPGAGGGYEQFF
- | TRBJ2-3 | TRBD2 | TRBV25-1 | TGTGCCAGCAGTGAATATAAAGCGGGAGGAGATACGCAGTATTTT | CASSEYKAGGDTQYF
once | TRBJ2-3 | TRBD2 | TRBV29-1 | TGCAGCGTTGTGGGGGGGGATTGGAGAAGTACAGATACGCAGTATTTT | CSVVGGDWRSTDTQYF
- | TRBJ1-2 | TRBD1 | TRBV28 | TGTGCCAGCAGTGTAGACTTAGGACAGGCCGACTATGGCTACACCTTC | CASSVDLGQADYGYTF
- | TRBJ2-1 | - | TRBV6-5 | TGTGCCAGCTTTTCTAGCCAAAGCTCCTACAATGAGCAGTTCTTC | CASFSSQSSYNEQFF
few | TRBJ1-5 | TRBD1 | TRBV7-9 | TGTGCCAGCAGCGTTACAGGGGGGCAATCCTATCAGCCCCAGCATTTT | CASSVTGGQSYQPQHF
- | TRBJ2-1 | TRBD1 | TRBV11-2 | TGTGCCAGCAGCACCGGGACAGGCCAAAGTGGGCAGTTCTTC | CASSTGTGQSGQFF
many | TRBJ2-3 | TRBD2 | TRBV10-1 | TGCGCCAGCAGTGAGCTTTGGACTAGCGGAAACACAGATACGCAGTATTTT | CASSELWTSGNTDTQYF
- | TRBJ2-6 | - | TRBV19 | TGTGCCAGTAGTTTCGGGACACCCTCTGGGGCCAACGTCCTGACTTTC | CASSFGTPSGANVLTF
- | TRBJ1-3 | - | TRBV5-1 | TGCGCCAGCAGCTTGGGGTCCCAGGGGTACTCTGGAAACACCATATATTTT | CASSLGSQGYSGNTIYF